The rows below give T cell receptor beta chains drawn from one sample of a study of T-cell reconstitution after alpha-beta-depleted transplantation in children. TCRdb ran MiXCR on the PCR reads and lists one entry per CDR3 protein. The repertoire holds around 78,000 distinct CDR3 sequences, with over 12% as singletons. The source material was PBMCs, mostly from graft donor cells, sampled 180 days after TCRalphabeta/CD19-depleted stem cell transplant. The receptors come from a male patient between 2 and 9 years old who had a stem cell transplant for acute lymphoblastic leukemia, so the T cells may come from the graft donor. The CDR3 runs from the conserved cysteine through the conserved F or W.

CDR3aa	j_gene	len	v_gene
CASSTAGGKETQYF	TRBJ2-5	14	TRBV18
CASSFSQVQRADTQYF	TRBJ2-3	16	TRBV7-8
CASSLPRGSMNTEAFF	TRBJ1-1	16	TRBV4-2
CSAPPGQDISGANVLTF	TRBJ2-6	17	TRBV20-1
CASSTTRAYEQYF	TRBJ2-7	13	TRBV10-2
CSAREGGSLYNEQFF	TRBJ2-1	15	TRBV20-1
CASSLAGLATYEQYF	TRBJ2-7	15	TRBV5-1
CASSLYRVSNQPQHF	TRBJ1-5	15	TRBV28
CASSEMSNEQFF	TRBJ2-1	12	TRBV2
CASSSRGGADNEQFF	TRBJ2-1	15	TRBV7-9
CASSGRGTGELFF	TRBJ2-2	13	TRBV7-3
CSASLGRAHEKLFF	TRBJ1-4	14	TRBV20-1
CSVPRDTF	TRBJ1-2	8	TRBV29-1